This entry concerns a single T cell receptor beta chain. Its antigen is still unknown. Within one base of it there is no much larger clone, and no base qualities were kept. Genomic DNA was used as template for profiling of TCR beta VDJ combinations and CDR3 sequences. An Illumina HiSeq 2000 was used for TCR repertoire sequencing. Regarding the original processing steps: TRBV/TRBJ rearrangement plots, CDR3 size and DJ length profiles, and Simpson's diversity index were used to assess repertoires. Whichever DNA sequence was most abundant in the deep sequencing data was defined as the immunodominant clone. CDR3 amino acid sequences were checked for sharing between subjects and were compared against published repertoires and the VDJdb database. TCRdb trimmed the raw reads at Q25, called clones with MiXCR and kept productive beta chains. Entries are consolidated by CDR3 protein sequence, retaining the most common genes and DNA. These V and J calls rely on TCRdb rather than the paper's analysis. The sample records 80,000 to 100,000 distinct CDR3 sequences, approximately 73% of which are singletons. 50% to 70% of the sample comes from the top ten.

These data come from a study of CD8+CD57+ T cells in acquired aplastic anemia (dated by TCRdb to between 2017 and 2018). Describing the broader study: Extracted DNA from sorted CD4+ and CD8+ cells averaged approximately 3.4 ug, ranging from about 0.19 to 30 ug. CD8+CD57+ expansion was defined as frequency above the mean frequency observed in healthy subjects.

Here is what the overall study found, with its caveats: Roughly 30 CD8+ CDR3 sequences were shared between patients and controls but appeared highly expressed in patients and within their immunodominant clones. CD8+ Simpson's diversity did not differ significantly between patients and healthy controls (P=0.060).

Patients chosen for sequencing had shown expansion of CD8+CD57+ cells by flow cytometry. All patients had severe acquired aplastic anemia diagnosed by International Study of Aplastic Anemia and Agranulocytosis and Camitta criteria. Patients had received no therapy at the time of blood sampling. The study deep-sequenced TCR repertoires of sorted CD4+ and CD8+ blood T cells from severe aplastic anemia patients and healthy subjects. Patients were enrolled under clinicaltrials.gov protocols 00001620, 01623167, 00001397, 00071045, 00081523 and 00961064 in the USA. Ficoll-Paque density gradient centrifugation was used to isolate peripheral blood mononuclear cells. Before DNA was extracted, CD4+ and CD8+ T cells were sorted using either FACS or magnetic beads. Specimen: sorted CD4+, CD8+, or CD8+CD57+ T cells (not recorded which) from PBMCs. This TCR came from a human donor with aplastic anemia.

This receptor carries the CDR3 CAISESGGLNEQFF. The DNA sequence is as follows: TGTGCCATCAGTGAAAGCGGGGGCCTGAATGAGCAGTTCTTC. The rearrangement combines TRBV10-3 with TRBJ2-1; a stretch of 8 junction bases matches TRBD2. Germline trimming: 3 bases from V, 7 bases from J; junction bases outside gene matches: 5. Per the germline V gene, ENHRY is the CDR1 and SYGVKD is the CDR2. CDR3 length: 14 amino acids, cysteine to phenylalanine. Only CDR3 DNA remains: 42 bases, in frame from the first base.